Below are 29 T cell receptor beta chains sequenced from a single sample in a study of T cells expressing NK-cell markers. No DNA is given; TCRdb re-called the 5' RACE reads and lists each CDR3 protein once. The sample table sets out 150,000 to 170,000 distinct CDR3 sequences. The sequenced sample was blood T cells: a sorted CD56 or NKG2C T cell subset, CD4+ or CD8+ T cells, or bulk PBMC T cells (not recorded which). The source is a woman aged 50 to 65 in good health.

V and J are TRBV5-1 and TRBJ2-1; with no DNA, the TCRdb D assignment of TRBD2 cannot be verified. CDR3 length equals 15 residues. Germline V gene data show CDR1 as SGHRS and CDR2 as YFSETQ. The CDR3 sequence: CASRRERELNNEQFF. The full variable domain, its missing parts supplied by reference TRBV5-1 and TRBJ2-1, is KAGVTQTPRYLIKTRGQQVTLSCSPISGHRSVSWYQQTPGQGLQFLFEYFSETQRNKGNFPGRFSGRQFSNSRSEMNVSTLELGDSALYLCASRRERELNNEQFFGPGTRLTVL.

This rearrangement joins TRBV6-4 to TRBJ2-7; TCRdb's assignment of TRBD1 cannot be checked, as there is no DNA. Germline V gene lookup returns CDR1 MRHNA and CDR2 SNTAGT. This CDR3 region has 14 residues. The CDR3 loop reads CASFWVPSGREQYF.

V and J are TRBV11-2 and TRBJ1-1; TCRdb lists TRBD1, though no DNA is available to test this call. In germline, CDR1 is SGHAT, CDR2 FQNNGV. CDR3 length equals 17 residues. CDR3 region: CASSPKLPHRSGTEAFF. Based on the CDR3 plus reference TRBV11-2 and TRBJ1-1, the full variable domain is EAGVAQSPRYKIIEKRQSVAFWCNPISGHATLYWYQQILGQGPKLLIQFQNNGVVDDSQLPKDRFSAERLKGVDSTLKIQPAKLEDSAVYLCASSPKLPHRSGTEAFFGQGTRLTVV.

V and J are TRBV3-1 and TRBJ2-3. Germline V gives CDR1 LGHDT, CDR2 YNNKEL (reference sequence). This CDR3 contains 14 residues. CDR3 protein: CASSQGPGWDTQYF.

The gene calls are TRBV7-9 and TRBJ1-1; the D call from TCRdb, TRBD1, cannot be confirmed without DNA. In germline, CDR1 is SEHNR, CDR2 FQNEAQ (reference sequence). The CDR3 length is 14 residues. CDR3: CASSLRATGTEAFF.

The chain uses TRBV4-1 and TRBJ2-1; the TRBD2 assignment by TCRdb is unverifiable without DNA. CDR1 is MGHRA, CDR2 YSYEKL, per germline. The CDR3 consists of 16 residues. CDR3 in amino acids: CASSHLGSGSGNEQFF.

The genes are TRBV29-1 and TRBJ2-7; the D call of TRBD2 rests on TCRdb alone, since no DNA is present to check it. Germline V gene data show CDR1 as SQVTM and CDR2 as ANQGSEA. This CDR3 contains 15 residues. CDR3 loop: CSVVGGGDSVYEQYF.

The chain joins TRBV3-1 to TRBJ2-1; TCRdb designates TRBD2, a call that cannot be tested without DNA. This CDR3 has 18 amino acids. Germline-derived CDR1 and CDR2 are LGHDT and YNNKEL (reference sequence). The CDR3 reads CASSQEVSGLAEEDEQFF.

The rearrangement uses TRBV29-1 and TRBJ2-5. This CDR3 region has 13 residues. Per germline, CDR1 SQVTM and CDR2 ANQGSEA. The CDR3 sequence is CSVEGIFQETQYF.

CDR3 amino acids: CASSQEGLAGVDEQFF. The chain links TRBV4-1 to TRBJ2-1; the D call from TCRdb, TRBD2, cannot be confirmed without DNA. This CDR3 has 16 amino acids. CDR1 is MGHRA, CDR2 YSYEKL, per germline.

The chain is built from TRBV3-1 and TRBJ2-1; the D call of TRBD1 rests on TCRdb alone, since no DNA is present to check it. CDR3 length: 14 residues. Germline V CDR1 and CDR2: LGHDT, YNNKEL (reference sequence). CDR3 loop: CASSQGQGSYEQFF.

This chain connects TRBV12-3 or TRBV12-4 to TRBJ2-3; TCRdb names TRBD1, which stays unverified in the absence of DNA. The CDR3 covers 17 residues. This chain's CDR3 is CASSFTSDPRRWDTQYF.

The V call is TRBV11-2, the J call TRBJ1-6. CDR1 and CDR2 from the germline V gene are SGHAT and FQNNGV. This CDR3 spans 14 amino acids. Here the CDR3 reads CASNSVGFDSPLHF.

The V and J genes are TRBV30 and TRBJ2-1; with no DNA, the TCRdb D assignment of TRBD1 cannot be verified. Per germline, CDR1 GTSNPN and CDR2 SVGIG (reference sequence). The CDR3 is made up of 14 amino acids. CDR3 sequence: CAWSVEGGPPEQFF.

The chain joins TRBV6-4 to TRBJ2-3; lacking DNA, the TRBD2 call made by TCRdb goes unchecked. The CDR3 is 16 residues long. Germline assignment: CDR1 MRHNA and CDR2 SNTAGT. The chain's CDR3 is CASSEGLADGIDTQYF.

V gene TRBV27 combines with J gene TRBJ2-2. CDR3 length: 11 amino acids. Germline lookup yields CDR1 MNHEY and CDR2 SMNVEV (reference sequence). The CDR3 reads CASSVAGELFF.

The CDR3 region is CATSDSGTSGPYNEQFF. The rearrangement links TRBV24-1 to TRBJ2-1; checking the TCRdb D call of TRBD2 is not possible without DNA. This CDR3 region has 17 residues. Germline loops: CDR1 KGHDR, CDR2 SFDVKD.

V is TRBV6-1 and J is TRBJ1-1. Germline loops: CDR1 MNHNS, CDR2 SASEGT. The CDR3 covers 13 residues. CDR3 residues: CASSEVGLSRAFF.

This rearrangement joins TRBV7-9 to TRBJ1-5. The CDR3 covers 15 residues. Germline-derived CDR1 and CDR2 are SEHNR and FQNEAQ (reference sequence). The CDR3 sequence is CASSFGRSGNQPQHF.

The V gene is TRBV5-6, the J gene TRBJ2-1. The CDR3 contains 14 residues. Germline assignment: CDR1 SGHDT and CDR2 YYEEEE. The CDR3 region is CASSLRVSYNEQFF.

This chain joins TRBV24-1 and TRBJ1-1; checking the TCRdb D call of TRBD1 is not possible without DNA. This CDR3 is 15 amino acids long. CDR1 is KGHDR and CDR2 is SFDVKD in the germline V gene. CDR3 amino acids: CATSDFTYRGHEAFF.

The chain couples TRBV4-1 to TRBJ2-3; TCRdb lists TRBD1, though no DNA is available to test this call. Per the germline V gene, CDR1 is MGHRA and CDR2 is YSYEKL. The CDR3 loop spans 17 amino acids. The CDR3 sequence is CASSQDTPRQGLYTQYF.

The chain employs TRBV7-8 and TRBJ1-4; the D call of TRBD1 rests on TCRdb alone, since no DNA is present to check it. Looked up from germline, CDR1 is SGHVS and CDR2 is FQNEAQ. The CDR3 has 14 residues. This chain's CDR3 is CASSSSSRREKLFF.

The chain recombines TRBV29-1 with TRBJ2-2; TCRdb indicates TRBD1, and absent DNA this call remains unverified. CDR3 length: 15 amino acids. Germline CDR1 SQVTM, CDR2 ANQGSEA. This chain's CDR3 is CSVEGRGRNTGELFF.

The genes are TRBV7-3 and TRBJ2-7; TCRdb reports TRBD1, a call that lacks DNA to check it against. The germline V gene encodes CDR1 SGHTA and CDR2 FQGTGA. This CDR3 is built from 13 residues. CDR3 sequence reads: CASSLAGGGEQYF. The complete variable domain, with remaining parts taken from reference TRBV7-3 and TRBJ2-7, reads GAGVSQTPSNKVTEKGKYVELRCDPISGHTALYWYRQSLGQGPEFLIYFQGTGAADDSGLPNDRFFAVRPEGSVSTLKIQRTERGDSAVYLCASSLAGGGEQYFGPGTRLTVT.

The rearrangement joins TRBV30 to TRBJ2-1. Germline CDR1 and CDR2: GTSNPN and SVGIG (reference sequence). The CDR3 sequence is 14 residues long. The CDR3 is CAWSVRIHRNEQFF.

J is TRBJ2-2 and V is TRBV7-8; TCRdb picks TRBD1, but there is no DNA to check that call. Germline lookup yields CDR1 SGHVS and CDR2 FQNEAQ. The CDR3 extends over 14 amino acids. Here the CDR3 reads CASSSDRRGGELFF.

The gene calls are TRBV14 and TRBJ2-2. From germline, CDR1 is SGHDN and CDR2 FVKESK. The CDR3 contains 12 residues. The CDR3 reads CASSYSRGELFF.

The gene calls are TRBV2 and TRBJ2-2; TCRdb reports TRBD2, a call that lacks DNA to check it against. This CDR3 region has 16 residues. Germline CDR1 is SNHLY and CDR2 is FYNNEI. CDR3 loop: CASSGGLAGRTGELFF.